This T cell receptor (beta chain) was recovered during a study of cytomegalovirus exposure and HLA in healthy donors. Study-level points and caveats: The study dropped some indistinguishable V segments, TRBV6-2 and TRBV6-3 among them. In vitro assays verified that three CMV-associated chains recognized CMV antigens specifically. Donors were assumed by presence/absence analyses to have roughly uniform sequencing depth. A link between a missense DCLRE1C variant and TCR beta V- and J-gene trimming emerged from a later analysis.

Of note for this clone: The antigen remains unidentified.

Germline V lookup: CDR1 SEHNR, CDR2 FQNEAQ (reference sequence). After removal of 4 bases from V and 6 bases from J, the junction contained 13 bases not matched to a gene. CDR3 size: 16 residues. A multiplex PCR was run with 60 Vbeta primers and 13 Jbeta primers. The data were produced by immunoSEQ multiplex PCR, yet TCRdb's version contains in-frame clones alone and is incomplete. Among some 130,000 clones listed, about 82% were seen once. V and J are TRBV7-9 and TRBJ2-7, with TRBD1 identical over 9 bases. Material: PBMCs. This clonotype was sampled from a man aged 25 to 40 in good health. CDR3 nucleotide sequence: TGTGCCAGCAGCTCACTAACCGGGACAGGGTTCGGCGAGCAGTACTTC. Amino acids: CASSSLTGTGFGEQYF.